The 14 T cell receptor beta chains given below trace back to one sample, sequenced in a study of T cell repertoires in cytomegalovirus infection. One entry per CDR3 protein results from TCRdb running MiXCR on the reads. The sample has approximately 500,000 distinct CDR3 sequences, about 10% seen once. Sequenced input: PBMCs. The receptors derive from a human donor in good health (CMV status not recorded). Some clones in this sample may be carry-over from other donors' samples.

This clonotype was counted ten times or more. The chain couples TRBV6-2 or TRBV6-3 to TRBJ1-1; D perhaps matches TRBD1 (6 bases). The germline V gene has CDR1 MNHEY and CDR2 SVGEGT. The CDR3 extends over 16 amino acids. Trimming took 3 bases from V and 0 from J, leaving 14 bases between them. CDR3 residues: CASSYGGDPLNTEAFF. CDR3 bases: TGTGCCAGCAGTTATGGGGGCGACCCCTTGAACACTGAAGCTTTCTTT.

In regard to this clonotype: A much bigger clone sits one base away, suggesting this may be a read error. The chain recombines TRBV27 with TRBJ2-5; 7 bases map to TRBD1. The germline V gene has CDR1 MNHEY and CDR2 SMNVEV (reference sequence). The CDR3 has 13 amino acids. CDR3 in amino acids: CASRTGSRETQNF. CDR3 DNA: TGTGCCAGCAGGACAGGGTCGCGAGAGACCCAGAACTTC.

CDR3 region: CSASWDSANSQFF. The CDR3 DNA reads as TGCAGTGCTAGCTGGGACTCGGCGAACAGCCAGTTCTTC. J is TRBJ2-1 and V is TRBV20-1, with D perhaps matching TRBD2 (6 bases). Looked up from germline, CDR1 is DFQATT and CDR2 is SNEGSKA (reference sequence). The CDR3 has 13 residues. Trimming took 3 bases from V and 13 from J, leaving 19 bases between them.

This clonotype was observed at least ten times. The chain links TRBV7-9 to TRBJ2-5; D is unresolved. Looked up from germline, CDR1 is SEHNR and CDR2 is FQNEAQ (reference sequence). Trimming removed 5 bases from V and 0 bases from J, with 7 bases in between. There are 13 residues in the CDR3. DNA of the CDR3: TGTGCCAGCAGCGACGACTACCAAGAGACCCAGTACTTC. Translation: CASSDDYQETQYF.

The chain joins TRBV20-1 to TRBJ1-1; TRBD1 aligns across 7 bases. Germline lookup yields CDR1 DFQATT and CDR2 SNEGSKA (reference sequence). Trimming cost V 4 bases and J 1 base; bases outside gene matches: 6. The CDR3 is 14 amino acids. The CDR3 here is CSATDRDRNTEAFF. The CDR3 DNA sequence: TGCAGTGCTACAGACCGGGACAGGAACACTGAAGCTTTCTTT.

In its sample, this clonotype was seen many times. The chain combines TRBV11-2 with TRBJ2-7; TRBD1 might be the D (6 bases). The CDR3 sequence is 15 residues long. V was cut by 2 bases and J by 3 bases, with 14 bases left in between. Germline lookup yields CDR1 SGHAT and CDR2 FQNNGV. CDR3 region: CASSLRGWTNYEQYF. CDR3 bases: TGTGCCAGCAGCTTAAGGGGGTGGACGAACTACGAGCAGTACTTC.

The chain couples TRBV20-1 to TRBJ2-2; no firm D call. Between the trimmed V and J ends, which lost 5 bases and 2 bases, there was a span of 15 bases. Germline CDR1 DFQATT, CDR2 SNEGSKA (reference sequence). The CDR3 totals 15 residues. The CDR3 sequence: CSARAQIKNTGELFF. CDR3 DNA: TGCAGTGCTCGAGCCCAAATCAAAAACACCGGGGAGCTGTTTTTT.

The chain combines TRBV5-1 with TRBJ2-2; D may be TRBD2 (5 bases). V gave up 7 bases and J gave up 4 bases, with 20 bases separating them. Looked up from germline, CDR1 is SGHRS and CDR2 is YFSETQ. This CDR3 is 16 amino acids long. The CDR3 DNA is TGCGCCAGCCGCGCTTTCCAGCGGAATTTCACCGGGGAGCTGTTTTTT. Translating gives CASRAFQRNFTGELFF.

The rearrangement uses TRBV30 and TRBJ2-2; 10 positions agree with TRBD1. Germline loops: CDR1 GTSNPN, CDR2 SVGIG (reference sequence). V shed 7 bases, J shed 3 bases, and the junction held 8 bases outside the gene matches. This CDR3 has 15 amino acids. The CDR3 DNA is TGTGCCTCCTCATCCGGGACAGGGGACACCGGGGAGCTGTTTTTT. Amino acids: CASSSGTGDTGELFF.

There are many counts of this clonotype. The chain employs TRBV7-2 and TRBJ2-5; D ambiguous. The CDR3 consists of 17 residues. V was shortened by 1 base and J by 5 bases, with 20 bases between the two germline ends. Germline-derived CDR1 and CDR2 are SGHTA and FQGNSA. CDR3 nucleotide sequence: TGTGCCAGCAGCTTAGAAGCTGCCCACCGAGGCGTGGAGACCCAGTACTTC. This sequence encodes CASSLEAAHRGVETQYF. Full variable domain (missing parts from reference TRBV7-2 and TRBJ2-5): GAGVSQSPSNKVTEKGKDVELRCDPISGHTALYWYRQSLGQGLEFLIYFQGNSAPDKSGLPSDRFSAERTGGSVSTLTIQRTQQEDSAVYLCASSLEAAHRGVETQYFGPGTRLLVL.

This clonotype was counted ten times or more. The chain recombines TRBV7-8 with TRBJ2-6; no clear D gene. V lost 5 bases and J lost 0, with 8 bases in between. Germline V gives CDR1 SGHVS, CDR2 FQNEAQ. The CDR3 sequence is 15 residues long. The CDR3 spells CASSPYISGANVLTF. The CDR3 region has the DNA TGTGCCAGCAGCCCATACATCTCTGGGGCCAACGTCCTGACTTTC.

As concerns this clonotype: Since a much larger clone is just one base distant, this may be a read error. The rearrangement joins TRBV28 to TRBJ2-7; 8 bases match TRBD1. Germline values: CDR1 MDHEN, CDR2 SYDVKM. This CDR3 is built from 12 residues. J gave up 2 bases and V 11 bases, and 5 bases lay outside the gene matches. The CDR3 nucleotides read TGTGCCGTCGGACAGGGCGCCTACGAGCAGTACTTC. This gives the protein CAVGQGAYEQYF.

This chain uses TRBV29-1 with TRBJ1-2; D is unclear. The length of the CDR3 is 12 residues. V lost 1 base, J lost 5 bases, and 8 bases lay in between. From germline, CDR1 is SQVTM and CDR2 ANQGSEA. CDR3 bases: TGCAGCGTTGAAGCGGACGTTTATGGCTACACCTTC. Translated, it gives CSVEADVYGYTF.

This sequence joins TRBV19 and TRBJ1-2, with D possibly matching TRBD1 (6 bases). This CDR3 has 14 amino acids. Trimming shortened V by 4 bases and J by 3 bases, and 12 bases separated the two germline ends. Per germline, CDR1 LNHDA and CDR2 SQIVND (reference sequence). The CDR3 DNA sequence: TGTGCCAGTAGTACCTCAGGGGCATACTATGGCTACACCTTC. It codes for CASSTSGAYYGYTF.